This is a list of T cell receptor beta chains from one sample in a study of identical twins. TCRdb redid the calling of the 5' RACE reads with MiXCR, one entry per CDR3 protein. The sample lists some 240,000 distinct CDR3 sequences, roughly a tenth occurring once. The sample consisted of memory T cells sorted from blood. These receptor sequences come from a man aged 50 to 59 in good health. CDR3s include the opening cysteine and the closing phenylalanine or tryptophan. The D gene is left open where the match is weak. Expanded clones are given a class, and other clones once, few, many or no size at all.

>TRBJ2-7|medium-sized|TRBD1|TRBV5-6
TGTGCCAGCAGCTTTTTAGGGACAGACTACGAGCAGTACTTC
CASSFLGTDYEQYF
>TRBJ2-3|many|NA|TRBV3-1
TGTGCCAGCAGCCAAAGAGCGGGCGGGACAGATACGCAGTATTTT
CASSQRAGGTDTQYF
>TRBJ2-1|medium-sized|TRBD1|TRBV18
TGTGCCAGCTCACCGGGACAGGGGGGACGAGAGCAGTTCTTC
CASSPGQGGREQFF
>TRBJ2-2|many|TRBD1|TRBV12-3/TRBV12-4
TGTGCCAGCAGTTTACCACAGGGGGCGAACACCGGGGAGCTGTTTTTT
CASSLPQGANTGELFF
>TRBJ2-5|many|NA|TRBV10-3
TGTGCCATCAGTGCGGGGTCAGGAGAGACCCAGTACTTC
CAISAGSGETQYF
>TRBJ1-1|many|NA|TRBV20-1
TGCAGTGCTAGAGGGGGGTTGAACACTGAAGCTTTCTTT
CSARGGLNTEAFF
>TRBJ2-7|few|NA|TRBV4-3
TGCGCCAGCAGCCAAGAGGAGGTCCGGAGGCAGGGGCACGAGCAGTACTTC
CASSQEEVRRQGHEQYF
>TRBJ2-7|many|TRBD1|TRBV7-9
TGTGCCAGCAGCCTGGACGGGACAGAGTACTTC
CASSLDGTEYF
>TRBJ2-3|few|NA|TRBV10-1
TGCGCCAGCAGCGATGGAGGGCAAGGGCAGACGCCCCTTAGCACAGATACGCAGTATTTT
CASSDGGQGQTPLSTDTQYF
>TRBJ1-1|many|NA|TRBV7-8
TGTGCCAGCAGCTGGGACGGGTCAGGCACTGAAGCTTTCTTT
CASSWDGSGTEAFF
>TRBJ1-5|NA|TRBD1|TRBV20-1
TGCAGTGCTATAACAGGGGGCTTTCAGCCCCAGCATTTT
CSAITGGFQPQHF
>TRBJ2-7|many|TRBD1|TRBV2
TGTGCCAGCAACGGACAGGCCTACTACGAGCAGTACTTC
CASNGQAYYEQYF
>TRBJ2-4|NA|TRBD2|TRBV3-1
TGTGCCAGCAGCCGAAATTCAGCGGGAATTGACATTCAGTACTTC
CASSRNSAGIDIQYF
>TRBJ1-5|many|TRBD1|TRBV5-1
TGCGCCAGCAGCAATGGACAGGGGAATCAGCCCCAGCATTTT
CASSNGQGNQPQHF
>TRBJ2-2|many|NA|TRBV28
TGTGCCAGCAGTTTACCGGGGGCAGCTTCCACCGGGGAGCTGTTTTTT
CASSLPGAASTGELFF
>TRBJ2-5|NA|NA|TRBV28
TGTGCCAGCAGTTTAAGGTCAGGGTGGGAGACCCAGTACTTC
CASSLRSGWETQYF
>TRBJ1-6|NA|NA|TRBV20-1
TGCAGTGCTTTGGGGGGGCAGGGAAGCAATTCACCCCTCCACTTT
CSALGGQGSNSPLHF
>TRBJ1-1|NA|NA|TRBV14
TGTGTCAGCAGCCAAGTCGCCGGATTGAACACTGAAGCTTTCTTT
CVSSQVAGLNTEAFF